A selection of T cell receptor beta chains follows, all from one sample in a study of blood T cells in healthy people across ages. TCRdb re-called the 5' RACE reads with MiXCR, one entry per CDR3 protein. The sample shows about 1,400,000 distinct CDR3 sequences, around 42% of them seen only once. Sequenced input: blood. The receptors derive from a young woman in good health. CDR3s include the opening cysteine and the closing phenylalanine or tryptophan. A D gene is named only where the DNA matches it firmly. A clone size is listed for some rows: how often the clone was seen (once, few, many), or a class if it is expanded.

CDR3nt,CDR3aa,abundance,j_gene,len,d_gene,v_gene
TGTGCCAGCAGCCAAGAGGCCGGAGCTAACTATGGCTACACCTTC,CASSQEAGANYGYTF,-,TRBJ1-2,15,-,TRBV4-2
TGTGCCAGCAGCTTGGACGTAGTTAGCGGGGGGATATACGAGCAGTACTTC,CASSLDVVSGGIYEQYF,-,TRBJ2-7,17,TRBD2,TRBV11-2
TGTGCCAGCAGTGGAGGGGGGGGGCAGGGGAAAAAACTGTTTTTT,CASSGGGGQGKKLFF,few,TRBJ1-4,15,-,TRBV6-1
TGTGCCAGCAGCCCGCAGATGGAGGGTAACTATGGCTACACCTTC,CASSPQMEGNYGYTF,-,TRBJ1-2,15,-,TRBV7-9
TGCGCCGTAGGGAGGGACTACGAGCAGTACTTC,CAVGRDYEQYF,few,TRBJ2-7,11,TRBD2,TRBV4-1
TGCAGTGCCGTGATGGGGGGCCGGAGCACTGAAGCTTTCTTT,CSAVMGGRSTEAFF,-,TRBJ1-1,14,-,TRBV20-1
TGTGCCAGTCGGCAGCGGGAGTCGCTCGGGGAGCTGTTTTTT,CASRQRESLGELFF,-,TRBJ2-2,14,TRBD2,TRBV7-6
TGTGCCAGCAGACCTTCTAACAGGGAAGACACTGAAGCTTTCTTT,CASRPSNREDTEAFF,few,TRBJ1-1,15,-,TRBV7-6
TGTGCCACACGGACAGGGGCCGCCTATGGCTACACCTTC,CATRTGAAYGYTF,-,TRBJ1-2,13,TRBD1,TRBV6-2/TRBV6-3
TGTGCCAGCAGCCAAATTGGTGGGCAAGAGACCCAGTACTTC,CASSQIGGQETQYF,-,TRBJ2-5,14,-,TRBV14
TGCAGTGCGACTAGACCGGGACTAGTCGGCGATGAGCAGTTCTTC,CSATRPGLVGDEQFF,few,TRBJ2-1,15,TRBD2,TRBV20-1
TGTGCCATCCTAGCGGGAGACGGGAATGAGCAGTTCTTC,CAILAGDGNEQFF,few,TRBJ2-1,13,TRBD2,TRBV10-3
TGTGCCAGCAGCTTAACGTTCGGGACAGGGTACAGCTCCTACGAGCAGTACTTC,CASSLTFGTGYSSYEQYF,-,TRBJ2-7,18,TRBD1,TRBV13
TGCAGTGCTAGTCCCCTATCGCAGGCGCACGCCGTGAGCTCCTACGAGCAGTACTTC,CSASPLSQAHAVSSYEQYF,few,TRBJ2-7,19,-,TRBV20-1
TGTGCCAGCAGCTTAAAAAGCGGAAGCTCCTACGAGCAGTACTTC,CASSLKSGSSYEQYF,-,TRBJ2-7,15,-,TRBV11-2
TGTGCCAGCAGCTCCCTAAGGGGGAGTGTTGACGAGCAGTACTTC,CASSSLRGSVDEQYF,-,TRBJ2-7,15,-,TRBV7-2
TGTGCCAGCTCACCTGGGACAGGGGCGGGAAACATTCAGTACTTC,CASSPGTGAGNIQYF,-,TRBJ2-4,15,TRBD1,TRBV18
TGTGCCAGCAGTTACTCGGGGGGGCGAGGTGAAAAACTGTTTTTT,CASSYSGGRGEKLFF,few,TRBJ1-4,15,-,TRBV6-5
TGTGCCAGCAGCCCCGAGGGAGGAAGAAGCTACGAGCAGTACTTC,CASSPEGGRSYEQYF,few,TRBJ2-7,15,-,TRBV6-2/TRBV6-3
TGTGCCACCGTGACGGGATCAACCCCTTATGGCTACACCTTC,CATVTGSTPYGYTF,few,TRBJ1-2,14,-,TRBV15
TGCGCCAGCAGCCACTTCACGACAGTCTCTGGGGCCAACGTCCTGACTTTC,CASSHFTTVSGANVLTF,-,TRBJ2-6,17,-,TRBV5-1
TGTGCCAGCAGGAGGGGGACAACTAATGAAAAACTGTTTTTT,CASRRGTTNEKLFF,-,TRBJ1-4,14,-,TRBV6-2/TRBV6-3
TGTGCCAGCTCATCAGGGGACCGTGGGCTTTGGCCCCAGCATTTT,CASSSGDRGLWPQHF,once,TRBJ1-5,15,-,TRBV18
TGTGCCACCAGCAGAGGAATGGCCGAAAAACTGTTTTTT,CATSRGMAEKLFF,few,TRBJ1-4,13,-,TRBV15
TGTGCCAGCCGCGACAAGGAGGGGAGCAATCAGCCCCAGCATTTT,CASRDKEGSNQPQHF,few,TRBJ1-5,15,-,TRBV6-2/TRBV6-3
TGTGCCAGCAGTTACGAGGGTGGGTACTCCTACGAGCAGTACTTC,CASSYEGGYSYEQYF,-,TRBJ2-7,15,-,TRBV6-6
TGTGCCAGCAGTTACTCTCTAGCGGGAGGTGGGTGGGAGCAGTTCTTC,CASSYSLAGGGWEQFF,few,TRBJ2-1,16,TRBD2,TRBV6-6
TGCGCCAGCAGCCAAGAAGCAGACGAGCAGTACTTC,CASSQEADEQYF,-,TRBJ2-7,12,-,TRBV4-1
TGCGCCAGCAGCTTGGAAGAGACCCAGTACTTC,CASSLEETQYF,many,TRBJ2-5,11,-,TRBV5-1
TGTGCCAGCAGCCAAGGGCTAACAGGCAGCTCCTACAATGAGCAGTTCTTC,CASSQGLTGSSYNEQFF,-,TRBJ2-1,17,-,TRBV14
TGTGCCAGTAGTTTTAGTGGAGGGACTAGCGGACCCTACGAGCAGTACTTC,CASSFSGGTSGPYEQYF,-,TRBJ2-7,17,TRBD2,TRBV27
TGCGCCAGCAGCCAACGTGGTACTAGGCCCCCCACGGGAGAGACCCAGTACTTC,CASSQRGTRPPTGETQYF,few,TRBJ2-5,18,-,TRBV4-1
TGCGCCAGCAGCTTGGTTAGGCCAGGGGATGGGGCCTACGAGCAGTACTTC,CASSLVRPGDGAYEQYF,-,TRBJ2-7,17,-,TRBV5-1
TGCAGTGCTAGACCCCCAGTCCCCCCTGATGAGCAGTTCTTC,CSARPPVPPDEQFF,few,TRBJ2-1,14,-,TRBV20-1
TGTGCCAGCCGGGACAGGGTCAGCACCATATATTTT,CASRDRVSTIYF,-,TRBJ1-3,12,TRBD1,TRBV12-3/TRBV12-4
TGCAGTGCTAGAGATAGCCCCTTAACTTACGAGCAGTACTTC,CSARDSPLTYEQYF,-,TRBJ2-7,14,-,TRBV20-1
TGCGCCAGCAGCTGGGACAGCCTCGAAGATGGCTACACCTTC,CASSWDSLEDGYTF,-,TRBJ1-2,14,TRBD1,TRBV5-1
TGTGCCAGCAGTCGGGCGGGGGGAGGCTCCTACAATGAGCAGTTCTTC,CASSRAGGGSYNEQFF,-,TRBJ2-1,16,TRBD2,TRBV12-3/TRBV12-4
TGTGCCAGCAGCCAACTAACGACAGGGAAGGGATATGGCTACACCTTC,CASSQLTTGKGYGYTF,few,TRBJ1-2,16,TRBD1,TRBV3-1
TGTGCCAGCAGCTTAGTTTGGGGCGGGACGAGCTCCTGCGAGCAGTACTTC,CASSLVWGGTSSCEQYF,-,TRBJ2-7,17,-,TRBV11-2